This T cell receptor (beta chain) was profiled in a study of blood T cells in healthy people across ages. Caucasian individuals from Russia who were healthy and aged 6 to 90 acted as donors. Through a sample-barcoded 5' primer and a J-beta primer mix, a second PCR was run for roughly 7 to 12 cycles. TCRdb redid the calling of the 5' RACE reads with MiXCR, one entry per CDR3 protein. The sample lists 800,000 or so distinct CDR3 sequences; roughly 46% were seen once. Sequencing was carried out using blood. The sequence came from a man older than 75 in good health.

In DNA, the CDR3 is TGTGCCAGCAGTGGAGGGGACAGGGAATCGGGTGAAGCTTTCTTT. It encodes CASSGGDRESGEAFF. The chain joins TRBV6-2 or TRBV6-3 to TRBJ1-1; 9 bases line up with TRBD1. Trimming at V came to 5 bases and at J to 7 bases, leaving 11 bases not matched to a gene. From germline, CDR1 is MNHEY and CDR2 SVGEGT. There are 15 residues in the CDR3.